This is a list of T cell receptor beta chains from one sample in a study of shared clonotypes between healthy human individuals. The data were produced by immunoSEQ multiplex PCR, yet TCRdb's version contains in-frame clones alone and is incomplete. The repertoire holds around 1,900,000 clones, with about 94% as singletons. Source material: naive CD8+ T cells from PBMCs. These receptors all come from a man in his late teens or twenties in good health. Some clones in this sample may be carry-over from other donors' samples. CDR3s include the opening cysteine and the closing phenylalanine or tryptophan. A D gene is named only where the DNA matches it firmly. Where a row states a size, it is once, few, many or the class of an expanded clone; other rows omit it.

v_call: TRBV4-1; j_call: TRBJ2-7; d_call: .; clone_size: .; cdr3_aa: CASSQFSGSYEQYF; cdr3_nt: TGCGCCAGCAGCCAATTCTCAGGGTCGTACGAGCAGTACTTC
v_call: TRBV4-3; j_call: TRBJ2-3; d_call: TRBD2; clone_size: .; cdr3_aa: CASSQDFSGRFTDTQYF; cdr3_nt: TGCGCCAGCAGCCAAGACTTTAGCGGGAGGTTCACAGATACGCAGTATTTT
v_call: TRBV11-2; j_call: TRBJ2-2; d_call: .; clone_size: .; cdr3_aa: CASSAWSLNTGELFF; cdr3_nt: TGTGCCAGCAGCGCGTGGAGCTTGAACACCGGGGAGCTGTTTTTT
v_call: TRBV7-9; j_call: TRBJ1-2; d_call: .; clone_size: .; cdr3_aa: CASSPGQDWAGYTF; cdr3_nt: TGTGCCAGCAGCCCGGGGCAGGACTGGGCAGGCTACACCTTC
v_call: TRBV9; j_call: TRBJ2-7; d_call: .; clone_size: .; cdr3_aa: CASSVSSGFSYEQYF; cdr3_nt: TGTGCCAGCAGCGTCTCATCGGGGTTCTCCTACGAGCAGTACTTC
v_call: TRBV9; j_call: TRBJ2-7; d_call: TRBD2; clone_size: .; cdr3_aa: CASSESGSFYEQYF; cdr3_nt: TGTGCCAGCAGCGAGAGCGGGAGCTTCTACGAGCAGTACTTC
v_call: TRBV28; j_call: TRBJ2-2; d_call: .; clone_size: .; cdr3_aa: CASSSLQLRAGELFF; cdr3_nt: TGTGCCAGCAGCTCGTTACAACTAAGGGCCGGGGAGCTGTTTTTT
v_call: TRBV5-6; j_call: TRBJ1-3; d_call: .; clone_size: .; cdr3_aa: CASSLGGTGNTIYF; cdr3_nt: TGTGCCAGCAGCTTGGGGGGTACTGGAAACACCATATATTTT
v_call: TRBV4-2; j_call: TRBJ2-6; d_call: .; clone_size: few; cdr3_aa: CASSQDPTGANVLTF; cdr3_nt: TGTGCCAGCAGCCAAGACCCAACTGGGGCCAACGTCCTGACTTTC
v_call: TRBV7-9; j_call: TRBJ2-3; d_call: .; clone_size: .; cdr3_aa: CASSYSYTDTQYF; cdr3_nt: TGTGCCAGCAGCTACAGTTACACAGATACGCAGTATTTT
v_call: TRBV13; j_call: TRBJ2-7; d_call: .; clone_size: .; cdr3_aa: CASSLEKHSSYEQYF; cdr3_nt: TGTGCCAGCAGCTTGGAGAAACACAGCTCCTACGAGCAGTACTTC
v_call: TRBV6-5; j_call: TRBJ2-7; d_call: .; clone_size: .; cdr3_aa: CASSYKTLAAGYEQYF; cdr3_nt: TGTGCCAGCAGTTACAAAACCTTAGCGGCCGGCTACGAGCAGTACTTC
v_call: TRBV28; j_call: TRBJ1-1; d_call: TRBD1; clone_size: .; cdr3_aa: CASRTGRNEAFF; cdr3_nt: TGTGCCTCCAGGACAGGGCGGAATGAAGCTTTCTTT
v_call: TRBV9; j_call: TRBJ1-5; d_call: TRBD1; clone_size: .; cdr3_aa: CASSASAGGWNQPQHF; cdr3_nt: TGTGCCAGCAGCGCCTCGGCAGGGGGTTGGAATCAGCCCCAGCATTTT
v_call: TRBV27; j_call: TRBJ1-1; d_call: .; clone_size: .; cdr3_aa: CASSPRTVNTEAFF; cdr3_nt: TGTGCCAGCAGCCCGAGGACGGTGAACACTGAAGCTTTCTTT
v_call: TRBV30; j_call: TRBJ1-1; d_call: TRBD1; clone_size: .; cdr3_aa: CAWRDRGILNTEAFF; cdr3_nt: TGTGCCTGGAGGGACAGGGGGATTTTGAACACTGAAGCTTTCTTT